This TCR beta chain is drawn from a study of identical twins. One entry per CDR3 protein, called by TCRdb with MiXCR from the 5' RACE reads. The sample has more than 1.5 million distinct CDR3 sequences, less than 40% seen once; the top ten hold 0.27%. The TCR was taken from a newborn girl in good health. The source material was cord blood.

The CDR3 DNA sequence: TGTGCCAGCAGCGTCTCACAGGGAAACTATGGCTACACCTTC. Protein: CASSVSQGNYGYTF. The chain is built from TRBV9 and TRBJ1-2; perhaps TRBD1 as D (6 bases). The CDR3 is 14 amino acids. V lost 2 bases and J lost 2, with 10 bases in between. Looked up from germline, CDR1 is SGDLS and CDR2 is YYNGEE. The full variable domain, rest sourced from reference TRBV9 and TRBJ1-2, is DSGVTQTPKHLITATGQRVTLRCSPRSGDLSVYWYQQSLDQGLQFLIQYYNGEERAKGNILERFSAQQFPDLHSELNLSSLELGDSALYFCASSVSQGNYGYTFGSGTRLTVV.